These T cell receptor beta chains were read from a single sample in a study of blood T cell repertoires in COVID-19. TCRdb's copy holds only in-frame clones and misses some; the assay was immunoSEQ multiplex PCR. The table shows fewer than 150,000 clones, with 70% to 90% occurring only once. What was sequenced was peripheral blood. These receptors came from a human donor in a cohort sampled during active COVID-19. Each CDR3 is given with its conserved first and last residue.

V	length	CDR3
TRBV9	18	CASSVDRMTGDFAGELFF
TRBV7-9	16	CASSLPGQSSGNTIYF
TRBV5-1	14	CASSLQGQGYEQYF
TRBV6-5	12	CAGPGGTYEQYF
TRBV5-6	16	CASSPGYTKLNTEAFF
TRBV30	14	CAWTNGLSGNTIYF
TRBV4-1	14	CASSQGRGQETQYF
TRBV10-3	13	CAIGGESHSPLHF
TRBV9	13	CASSVETVGEQYF
TRBV9	16	CASSVDPGASSYEQYF
TRBV6-6	17	CASSPNWTGLSNQPQHF
TRBV27	15	CASSISGRRGYEQYF
TRBV20-1	14	CSASKTARNEKLFF
TRBV2	13	CASRASGTGEQFF
TRBV10-3	14	CAIRRTGSSYEQYF
TRBV19	15	CASSIGRGIQETQYF
TRBV27	16	CASSLIAGVGTDTQYF
TRBV10-2	13	CASSESGGGELFF
TRBV5-5	13	CASSLASSDTQYF
TRBV28	15	CASRPGQVAGNTIYF
TRBV28	14	CASSFRDRHYGYTF
TRBV6-5	14	CASSYSATNEKLFF
TRBV3-1/TRBV3-2	14	CASRPDRGTNTQYF
TRBV25-1	14	CASSDVGTAYEQYF
TRBV3-1/TRBV3-2	13	CASSIPDRAPQYF
TRBV2	14	CASRGQGNTGELFF
TRBV27	17	CASSFLLRTSGGYEQYF
TRBV7-6	18	CASSLAGTSGRNTDTQYF
TRBV27	15	CASSFLGTSHETQYF
TRBV12-3/TRBV12-4	12	CASSPLGGEAFF
TRBV20-1	12	CSASSPNWPQHF
TRBV9	14	CASSALSSTDTQYF
TRBV28	14	CASSPSGSTYEQYF
TRBV5-1	16	CASSSTIAGSGNTIYF
TRBV6-6	15	CASSYLDSSNTEAFF
TRBV5-1	14	CASSLAQTTGELFF
TRBV27	13	CASSPLTGNTIYF
TRBV24-1	15	CATSDLAGGPNEQFF
TRBV6-5	11	CASPLVNTIYF
TRBV30	15	CAWSIRAGGIDTQYF
TRBV19	16	CASSIVRGGPYNEQFF
TRBV5-6	16	CASSLAAASSYNEQFF
TRBV7-2	14	CASSLDRRTTEAFF
TRBV12-2	14	CASRLCTGGNEQYF
TRBV28	15	CASSWTQGTNSPLHF
TRBV6-5	11	CATRLGDGYTF
TRBV6-2/TRBV6-3	15	CASSYGGGALNEQFF
TRBV7-8	17	CASSPTLLASSTDTQYF
TRBV3-1/TRBV3-2	16	CASSPWTSGDQETQYF
TRBV5-4	15	CASSLGGRGRDTQYF
TRBV6-6	13	CASSQQGGTEAFF
TRBV15	20	CATSAQLAGGSILAKNIQYF
TRBV19	17	CASSILTRLAAVNEQFF
TRBV27	14	CASSLKWGDYGYTF
TRBV6-5	13	CASRLRGGTEAFF